The 25 T cell receptor beta chains below were found in one sample sequenced in a study of blood T cell repertoires in COVID-19. Here immunoSEQ multiplex PCR was the method, and the copy in TCRdb shows in-frame clones only, minus some. The table has roughly 670,000 clones, approximately 90% seen once. Input material: peripheral blood. Receptors originate from a woman between 18 and 29 years old with acute or convalescent COVID-19.

CDR3: CASSTRSGVEQFF. Here the CDR3 DNA reads TGTGCCAGTAGTACCAGGTCAGGCGTAGAGCAGTTCTTC. The rearrangement uses TRBV19 and TRBJ2-1; D ambiguous. In germline, CDR1 is LNHDA, CDR2 SQIVND (reference sequence). This CDR3 comprises 13 residues. Trimming took off 4 bases at V and 10 bases at J, with 14 bases between the two ends. Supplemented by reference TRBV19 and TRBJ2-1, the full variable domain reads DGGITQSPKYLFRKEGQNVTLSCEQNLNHDAMYWYRQDPGQGLRLIYYSQIVNDFQKGDIAEGYSVSREKKESFPLTVTSAQKNPTAFYLCASSTRSGVEQFFGPGTRLTVL.

This clone is a singleton in its sample. The CDR3 DNA reads as TGTGCCAGCTCACCAACTAGGTCGGAAGCCTATGGCTACACCTTC. Protein: CASSPTRSEAYGYTF. This rearrangement joins TRBV18 to TRBJ1-2; D remains ambiguous. Trimming shortened V by 2 bases and J by 4 bases, and 14 bases separated the two germline ends. From germline, CDR1 is KGHSH and CDR2 LQKENI. The CDR3 loop spans 15 amino acids.

Regarding this clone: This same CDR3 is encoded by further DNA sequences in the sample. This rearrangement joins TRBV3-1 (or the pseudogene TRBV3-2) to TRBJ2-5; weak D call: TRBD2 (6 bases). Germline values: CDR1 LGHDT, CDR2 YNNKEL (reference sequence). The CDR3 consists of 13 residues. V shed 3 bases and J shed 1 base, with 6 bases lying between them. CDR3 amino acids: CASSQRGQETQYF. The CDR3 bases are TGTGCCAGCAGCCAGCGGGGCCAAGAGACCCAGTACTTC.

The chain employs TRBV5-1 and TRBJ1-1; 9 bases agree with TRBD1. The V and J ends lost 5 bases and 5 bases, in that order; junction bases with no gene match: 7. This CDR3 has 14 residues. Germline CDR1 reads SGHRS; CDR2 reads YFSETQ. The CDR3 sequence is CASRQGALVTEAFF. In nucleotides, the CDR3 is TGCGCCAGCAGACAGGGGGCGCTTGTAACTGAAGCTTTCTTT.

The J gene is TRBJ1-3, the V gene TRBV5-1; no reliable D call. V lost 4 bases, J lost 0 bases, and 14 bases lay in between. The CDR3 extends over 16 amino acids. Germline-derived CDR1 and CDR2 are SGHRS and YFSETQ. The CDR3 loop reads CASSLDGPGSGNTIYF. The CDR3 nucleotides read TGCGCCAGCAGCCTAGACGGCCCTGGCTCTGGAAACACCATATATTTT.

In its sample, this clone was seen a few times. The rearrangement links TRBV29-1 to TRBJ2-7; a weak D match, TRBD2 (6 bases). Germline-derived CDR1 and CDR2 are SQVTM and ANQGSEA. Trimming removed 3 bases at V and 5 bases at J, with 17 bases between. The CDR3 covers 14 residues. The CDR3 reads CSVEGRAGRHEQYF. CDR3 DNA sequence: TGCAGCGTTGAGGGTAGGGCAGGGAGGCACGAGCAGTACTTC.

The chain carries TRBV7-2 and TRBJ1-2; D gene uncertain. V lost 5 bases and J 4 bases, leaving 8 bases between the germline ends. CDR3 length: 12 residues. Germline V CDR1 and CDR2: SGHTA, FQGNSA. The CDR3 protein is CASSASVYGYTF. Written as DNA, the CDR3 is TGTGCCAGCAGCGCCTCAGTCTATGGCTACACCTTC.

V usage is TRBV6-5 and J usage is TRBJ2-5; 11 nucleotides align to TRBD1. The V and J ends lost 4 bases and 5 bases, in that order; junction bases with no gene match: 6. Germline V gene lookup returns CDR1 MNHEY and CDR2 SVGAGI. This CDR3 region has 15 residues. CDR3 in DNA: TGTGCCAGCAGTTCCCGGACAGGGGGCGTGGAGACCCAGTACTTC. Its translation is CASSSRTGGVETQYF.

The gene calls are TRBV7-9 and TRBJ2-3; 13 bases map to TRBD2. Per the germline V gene, CDR1 is SEHNR and CDR2 is FQNEAQ (reference sequence). Trimming at V came to 5 bases and at J to 3 bases, leaving 5 bases not matched to a gene. The CDR3 is made up of 16 amino acids. CDR3 in DNA: TGTGCCAGCAGCGACGGACTAGCGGGGGCGACAGATACGCAGTATTTT. It encodes CASSDGLAGATDTQYF.

The chain uses TRBV10-3 and TRBJ2-1; 10 nucleotides agree with TRBD1. V lost 8 bases to trimming and J lost 7 bases; unmatched junction nucleotides: 8. Germline V gene sequence: CDR1 ENHRY, CDR2 SYGVKD. The CDR3 sequence is 14 residues long. The CDR3: CAIGVGQGDNEQFF. The CDR3 DNA reads as TGTGCCATCGGCGTCGGACAGGGGGATAATGAGCAGTTCTTC.

The chain is built from TRBV5-1 and TRBJ1-1; no firm D call. Trimming pared 4 bases from V and 7 bases from J, leaving 17 bases between. Germline CDR1 SGHRS, CDR2 YFSETQ. CDR3 length equals 14 residues. In DNA, the CDR3 is TGCGCCAGCAGCACCAGTCCCGGAACTATTGAAGCTTTCTTT. Encoded protein: CASSTSPGTIEAFF.

Note on this clone: Within the sample, other DNA sequences also encode this same CDR3. This chain links TRBV9 with TRBJ1-2; 7 bases are a match to TRBD1. The ends lost 3 bases at V and 5 bases at J; junction bases unmatched: 4. This CDR3 has 13 amino acids. Germline CDR1 reads SGDLS; CDR2 reads YYNGEE. In nucleotides, the CDR3 is TGTGCCAGCAGCGCCCAACAGGGGTATGGCTACACCTTC. Translation: CASSAQQGYGYTF.

This chain uses TRBV27 with TRBJ2-3; 7 positions match TRBD2. The CDR3 covers 15 residues. V gave up 7 bases and J gave up 2 bases; unmatched junction bases: 9. Germline loops: CDR1 MNHEY, CDR2 SMNVEV (reference sequence). CDR3 amino acids: CASKIGGVPTDTQYF. CDR3 nucleotides: TGTGCCAGCAAGATTGGGGGGGTTCCCACAGATACGCAGTATTTT.

The chain is built from TRBV9 and TRBJ1-2; TRBD1 is a possible D gene (5 bases). Trimming pared 0 bases from V and 4 bases from J, leaving 13 bases between. Germline CDR1 is SGDLS and CDR2 is YYNGEE. This CDR3 region has 15 residues. The CDR3 sequence is CASSVATGQFYGYTF. CDR3 nucleotides: TGTGCCAGCAGCGTAGCTACAGGACAATTCTATGGCTACACCTTC. The full variable domain, completed using reference TRBV9 and TRBJ1-2, is DSGVTQTPKHLITATGQRVTLRCSPRSGDLSVYWYQQSLDQGLQFLIQYYNGEERAKGNILERFSAQQFPDLHSELNLSSLELGDSALYFCASSVATGQFYGYTFGSGTRLTVV.

The J gene is TRBJ1-2, the V gene TRBV19, with 11 nucleotides matching TRBD1. V trimming: 7 bases; J trimming: 6 bases; junction bases outside the gene matches: 13. The germline V gene has CDR1 LNHDA and CDR2 SQIVND (reference sequence). This CDR3 has 16 residues. The CDR3 DNA reads as TGTGCCAGTACTCCCGAAGGGACAGGGGGTTCGAATGGCTACACCTTC. This translates into CASTPEGTGGSNGYTF.

The rearrangement uses TRBV27 and TRBJ1-5; TRBD1 matches at 9 bases. The CDR3 runs 14 residues. Germline loops: CDR1 MNHEY, CDR2 SMNVEV (reference sequence). The V segment lost 6 bases and the J segment 4 bases; nucleotides outside the gene matches: 4. CDR3 nucleotides: TGTGCCAGCAGACCCGGACAGGGGAATCAGCCCCAGCATTTT. As protein: CASRPGQGNQPQHF.

This clone was picked up a small number of times. At the DNA level, this CDR3 is encoded by other sequences in the same sample as well. The CDR3 region is CASSLGGEAFF. The DNA of the CDR3 is TGCGCCAGCAGCCTCGGGGGGGAAGCTTTCTTT. The V gene is TRBV5-1, the J gene TRBJ1-1; a possible D gene is TRBD1 (5 bases). In germline, CDR1 is SGHRS, CDR2 YFSETQ. Trimming removed 4 bases from V and 8 bases from J, with 9 bases in between. The CDR3 covers 11 residues.

CDR3 bases: TGTGCCTGGAGCCCCATCCGGGACAGGAGGGACTCACCCCTCCACTTT. Residues: CAWSPIRDRRDSPLHF. The chain joins TRBV30 to TRBJ1-6, with 8 bases fitting TRBD1. The CDR3 is 16 amino acids. The germline V gene encodes CDR1 GTSNPN and CDR2 SVGIG (reference sequence). With V trimmed by 3 bases and J by 10 bases, 14 bases remained unmatched.

The gene calls are TRBV9 and TRBJ2-3; D is undetermined. Trimming left V 5 bases short and J 0 bases short, with 10 bases between. Looked up from germline, CDR1 is SGDLS and CDR2 is YYNGEE. This CDR3 region has 14 residues. This chain's CDR3 is CASRPLSSTDTQYF. CDR3 bases: TGTGCCAGCAGGCCGCTAAGCAGCACAGATACGCAGTATTTT. Complete variable domain (other parts from reference TRBV9 and TRBJ2-3): DSGVTQTPKHLITATGQRVTLRCSPRSGDLSVYWYQQSLDQGLQFLIQYYNGEERAKGNILERFSAQQFPDLHSELNLSSLELGDSALYFCASRPLSSTDTQYFGPGTRLTVL.

This rearrangement joins TRBV12-1 to TRBJ2-7; the table's TRBD1 call for D was not verified on the DNA. TRBV12-1 is marked as a pseudogene. The CDR3 length is 18 residues. DNA for the CDR3: TGTGCCAGCAGCTTAGATTATCGTCTCAGGCCATTCTCCTACGAGCAGTACTTC. Protein: CASSLDYRLRPFSYEQYF.

The CDR3 spells CASSSTSGLQETQYF. CDR3 nucleotide sequence: TGTGCCAGCAGCTCGACCTCAGGGCTCCAAGAGACCCAGTACTTC. The chain combines TRBV7-9 with TRBJ2-5; D perhaps matches TRBD1 (5 bases). Germline values: CDR1 SEHNR, CDR2 FQNEAQ (reference sequence). The CDR3 covers 15 residues. Deletions cut 4 bases from V and 1 base from J, with 13 bases between.

The J gene is TRBJ2-1, the V gene TRBV28; TRBD1 aligns across 7 bases. The CDR3 is 15 amino acids. V was pared by 6 bases and J by 1 base, with 6 bases of the junction left unmatched. CDR1 and CDR2 from the germline V gene are MDHEN and SYDVKM. CDR3 sequence reads: CASRPDRESYNEQFF. The CDR3 bases are TGTGCCAGCAGACCCGACAGGGAATCCTACAATGAGCAGTTCTTC. Together with reference TRBV28 and TRBJ2-1, the CDR3 gives the full variable domain: DVKVTQSSRYLVKRTGEKVFLECVQDMDHENMFWYRQDPGLGLRLIYFSYDVKMKEKGDIPEGYSVSREKKERFSLILESASTNQTSMYLCASRPDRESYNEQFFGPGTRLTVL.

The V and J genes are TRBV7-9 and TRBJ1-1; 7 bases match TRBD1. The CDR3 is 18 amino acids. V was pared by 5 bases and J by 6 bases, with 21 bases of the junction left unmatched. Per germline, CDR1 SEHNR and CDR2 FQNEAQ (reference sequence). The CDR3 reads CASSPDRVGFLRDAEAFF. DNA of the CDR3: TGTGCCAGCAGCCCTGACAGGGTGGGTTTCCTTCGGGACGCTGAAGCTTTCTTT.

The chain combines TRBV12-3 or TRBV12-4 with TRBJ1-3, with no clear D. V lost 5 bases and J lost 8, with 13 bases in between. There are 13 residues in the CDR3. CDR3 protein: CASSLGESDTIYF. In DNA, the CDR3 is TGTGCCAGCAGTCTCGGGGAGTCCGACACCATATATTTT.

This chain joins TRBV10-3 and TRBJ2-2, with D hard to call. Germline-derived CDR1 and CDR2 are ENHRY and SYGVKD. Trimming cost V 0 bases and J 7 bases, with 12 bases left between them. This CDR3 region has 15 residues. CDR3 sequence (DNA): TGTGCCATCAGTGAGTCGGCGGTAGCCCACGGGGAGCTGTTTTTT. This encodes CAISESAVAHGELFF.